These 31 T cell receptor beta chains share one sample of origin, sequenced in a study of CD8 T cells in Susac syndrome. Random hexamers were used to reverse transcribe about 0.5 to 1 ug of RNA. Using its own MiXCR run on the immunoSEQ multiplex PCR reads, TCRdb lists one record per CDR3 protein. The sample has 210,000 or so distinct CDR3 sequences; 94% are singletons. Sequenced sample: CD4+ T cells from PBMCs. The receptors were sampled from a human donor with Susac syndrome.

The chain uses TRBV7-2 and TRBJ2-3, with 12 bases aligning to TRBD1. The CDR3 runs 16 residues. Germline-derived CDR1 and CDR2 are SGHTA and FQGNSA. With V trimmed by 1 base and J by 6 bases, 5 bases remained unmatched. In DNA form, the CDR3 reads TGTGCCAGCAGCTTAGTGGGGACAGGGGGCTTGGATACGCAGTATTTT. Translation: CASSLVGTGGLDTQYF.

V gene TRBV20-1 combines with J gene TRBJ2-5; D is undetermined. CDR3 size: 14 residues. CDR1 DFQATT and CDR2 SNEGSKA come from the germline V gene (reference sequence). V lost 0 bases to trimming and J lost 7 bases, with 15 bases between them. DNA of the CDR3: TGCAGTGCTAGAGAGCCAGCCGGATGGGGGACCCAGTACTTC. It yields the protein CSAREPAGWGTQYF.

This rearrangement joins TRBV7-2 to TRBJ2-1, with TRBD2 matching 7 bases. The trim removed 0 bases at V and 7 bases at J, leaving 0 bases unmatched. CDR1 and CDR2 from the germline V gene are SGHTA and FQGNSA. CDR3 length: 13 residues. As DNA, the CDR3 is TGTGCCAGCAGCTTAGCGCGGGGGAATGAGCAGTTCTTC. Protein: CASSLARGNEQFF.

This clonotype was recorded only once. The chain carries TRBV6-5 and TRBJ2-1; perhaps TRBD1 as D (5 bases). The CDR3 length is 13 residues. V shed 4 bases and J shed 10 bases, with 14 bases lying between them. Germline loops: CDR1 MNHEY, CDR2 SVGAGI. The chain's CDR3 is CASSSTGDREQFF. CDR3 sequence (DNA): TGTGCCAGCAGTTCCACAGGAGACCGCGAGCAGTTCTTC.

The chain employs TRBV7-9 and TRBJ2-1; D possibly corresponds to TRBD1 (6 bases). The CDR3 runs 15 residues. Germline lookup yields CDR1 SEHNR and CDR2 FQNEAQ (reference sequence). With 3 bases removed from V and 0 bases from J, the gap between germline ends came to 9 bases. CDR3 nucleotides: TGTGCCAGCAGCTTCCGGGACACCTCCTACAATGAGCAGTTCTTC. Its translation: CASSFRDTSYNEQFF.

The chain employs TRBV7-6 and TRBJ1-5; TRBD1 is a possible D gene (5 bases). The CDR3 length is 14 residues. Per the germline V gene, CDR1 is SGHVS and CDR2 is FNYEAQ. V was shortened by 1 base and J by 5 bases, with 9 bases between the two germline ends. Here the CDR3 reads CASSLGDGDQPQHF. The CDR3 DNA is TGTGCCAGCAGCTTAGGGGACGGTGATCAGCCCCAGCATTTT.

J is TRBJ2-5 and V is TRBV18; unclear D gene. Looked up from germline, CDR1 is KGHSH and CDR2 is LQKENI. CDR3 size: 14 residues. V was trimmed by 3 bases and J by 2 bases, leaving 10 bases between them. CDR3 DNA sequence: TGTGCCAGCTCACCCCTGGACGGACAAGAGACCCAGTACTTC. Its translation: CASSPLDGQETQYF.

This chain links TRBV27 with TRBJ1-6, with unresolved D. Germline V gene lookup returns CDR1 MNHEY and CDR2 SMNVEV (reference sequence). The CDR3 runs 13 residues. Trimming took 4 bases from V and 10 from J, leaving 11 bases between them. This CDR3 reads CASSSTVSSPLHF. CDR3 sequence (DNA): TGTGCCAGCAGTTCAACAGTTAGCTCACCCCTCCACTTT.

V and J are TRBV2 and TRBJ2-1; 8 nucleotides agree with TRBD1. Germline CDR1 and CDR2: SNHLY and FYNNEI. The ends lost 5 bases at V and 8 bases at J; junction bases unmatched: 8. The CDR3 contains 14 residues. The CDR3, as DNA: TGTGCCAGCAGTAACGCAGGGGGCCAAGATGAGCAGTTCTTC. It encodes CASSNAGGQDEQFF. Complete variable domain (other parts from reference TRBV2 and TRBJ2-1): EPEVTQTPSHQVTQMGQEVILRCVPISNHLYFYWYRQILGQKVEFLVSFYNNEISEKSEIFDDQFSVERPDGSNFTLKIRSTKLEDSAMYFCASSNAGGQDEQFFGPGTRLTVL.

The table lists this clonotype with a count of one. V gene TRBV20-1 combines with J gene TRBJ2-7; D possibly uses TRBD1 or TRBD2 (6 bases each). V lost 0 bases to trimming and J lost 0 bases, with 15 bases between them. CDR1 DFQATT and CDR2 SNEGSKA come from the germline V gene (reference sequence). CDR3 size: 16 residues. CDR3 protein: CSARDRGAPYSYEQYF. For the CDR3, the DNA is TGCAGTGCTAGAGATAGGGGGGCCCCCTACTCCTACGAGCAGTACTTC.

The rearrangement uses TRBV10-3 and TRBJ2-6; D gene ambiguous. The CDR3 length is 12 residues. V lost 11 bases and J lost 0, with 5 bases in between. CDR1 is ENHRY, CDR2 SYGVKD, per germline. CDR3: CAVGSGANVLTF. CDR3 DNA: TGTGCCGTAGGCTCTGGGGCCAACGTCCTGACTTTC.

The chain links TRBV6-2 or TRBV6-3 to TRBJ2-5; a possible D gene is TRBD2 (6 bases). The ends were cut back, 2 bases at V and 5 bases at J, with 18 bases in the middle. CDR1 is MNHEY and CDR2 is SVGEGT in the germline V gene. CDR3 length equals 16 residues. CDR3 DNA sequence: TGTGCCAGCAGTTACCCCCTCCGGACTAATTTGGAGACCCAGTACTTC. Translating gives CASSYPLRTNLETQYF.

The rearrangement joins TRBV20-1 to TRBJ2-3, with D perhaps TRBD2 (5 bases). CDR1 DFQATT and CDR2 SNEGSKA come from the germline V gene (reference sequence). V lost 1 base, J lost 7 bases, and 21 bases lay in between. The CDR3 extends over 16 amino acids. CDR3 DNA: TGCAGTGCTAGAGTCCGGGGATCCTCCCCAATGAATACGCAGTATTTT. Protein product: CSARVRGSSPMNTQYF.

The gene calls are TRBV28 and TRBJ1-2; maybe TRBD1 (5 bases). V lost 6 bases, J lost 5 bases, and 19 bases lay in between. CDR1 is MDHEN and CDR2 is SYDVKM in the germline V gene. The CDR3 extends over 15 amino acids. DNA of the CDR3: TGTGCCAGCAGCCCCGGGACGGCGGACGGTTATGGCTACACCTTC. This gives the protein CASSPGTADGYGYTF.

The chain has TRBV6-5 and TRBJ1-1; a weak D match, TRBD1 (5 bases). Trimming took off 6 bases at V and 7 bases at J, with 15 bases between the two ends. CDR3 length: 13 residues. Germline assignment: CDR1 MNHEY and CDR2 SVGAGI. CDR3 sequence: CASSPRAQGEAFF. The CDR3, as DNA: TGTGCCAGCAGCCCGAGGGCCCAGGGTGAAGCTTTCTTT.

The chain joins TRBV6-2 or TRBV6-3 to TRBJ1-1, with a possible D match to TRBD1 (5 bases). This CDR3 region has 15 residues. Between the trimmed V and J ends, which lost 5 bases and 0 bases, there was a span of 13 bases. CDR1 is MNHEY and CDR2 is SVGEGT in the germline V gene. The CDR3 coding sequence is TGTGCCAGCAGTGGTGACAGAAGACTGAACACTGAAGCTTTCTTT. Its translation: CASSGDRRLNTEAFF.

The chain uses TRBV5-1 and TRBJ1-1, with 11 bases matching TRBD1. Germline loops: CDR1 SGHRS, CDR2 YFSETQ. Unmatched junction bases numbered 11, after V lost 4 bases and J lost 0 bases. The CDR3 runs to 18 residues. The CDR3 reads CASSDGQGAQAMNTEAFF. The CDR3 coding sequence is TGCGCCAGCAGCGACGGACAGGGGGCCCAGGCGATGAACACTGAAGCTTTCTTT.

This chain connects TRBV5-6 to TRBJ2-7; no clear D gene. The CDR3 sequence is 13 residues long. V lost 5 bases and J 0 bases, leaving 9 bases between the germline ends. Germline V gene sequence: CDR1 SGHDT, CDR2 YYEEEE. The CDR3 is CASSYGNSYEQYF. The CDR3 DNA follows: TGTGCCAGCAGTTATGGTAACTCCTACGAGCAGTACTTC.

The chain joins TRBV19 to TRBJ1-1; 8 nucleotides align to TRBD1. Germline CDR1 is LNHDA and CDR2 is SQIVND (reference sequence). This CDR3 has 16 residues. J was trimmed by 0 bases and V by 3 bases; bases with no gene match: 6. The CDR3 protein is CASSIWTGTMNTEAFF. As DNA, the CDR3 is TGTGCCAGTAGTATCTGGACAGGGACCATGAACACTGAAGCTTTCTTT.

This chain links TRBV28 with TRBJ1-2; TRBD1 matches at 9 bases. The CDR3 runs to 14 residues. V was clipped by 5 bases and J by 6 bases; unmatched bases: 7. CDR1 is MDHEN, CDR2 SYDVKM, per germline. The CDR3 coding sequence is TGTGCCAGCAGTCTACACCGGACAGGGGATGGCTACACCTTC. It is translated as CASSLHRTGDGYTF.

V is TRBV6-4 and J is TRBJ2-1; 7 bases are a match to TRBD2. Germline assignment: CDR1 MRHNA and CDR2 SNTAGT. J was trimmed by 2 bases and V by 4 bases; bases with no gene match: 8. This CDR3 is 16 amino acids long. This chain's CDR3 is CASSAGAGLTYNEQFF. CDR3 coding DNA: TGTGCCAGCAGTGCCGGAGCGGGGCTAACCTACAATGAGCAGTTCTTC.

The chain joins TRBV6-2 or TRBV6-3 to TRBJ1-5; D is ambiguous. There are 13 residues in the CDR3. Trimming shortened V by 8 bases and J by 8 bases, and 16 bases separated the two germline ends. CDR1 is MNHEY, CDR2 SVGEGT, per germline. The CDR3 sequence: CASSLPKGEPQHF. The CDR3 nucleotides are TGTGCCAGCTCCCTCCCGAAGGGTGAGCCCCAGCATTTT.

The CDR3 DNA is TGTGCCACCAGTCAGGGGTACAATGAGCAGTTCTTC. As protein: CATSQGYNEQFF. This sequence joins TRBV24-1 and TRBJ2-1, with a tentative D call TRBD1 (6 bases). CDR3 size: 12 residues. V dropped 6 bases and J dropped 4 bases, with 6 bases sitting between them. Germline CDR1 KGHDR, CDR2 SFDVKD.

J is TRBJ2-3 and V is TRBV5-6; D may be TRBD2 (5 bases). Germline V lookup: CDR1 SGHDT, CDR2 YYEEEE. The CDR3 extends over 18 amino acids. Trimming removed 2 bases from V and 2 bases from J, with 21 bases in between. CDR3: CASSFQEVFSGDTDTQYF. CDR3 nucleotides: TGTGCCAGCAGCTTCCAGGAGGTGTTCAGCGGAGACACAGATACGCAGTATTTT. The full variable domain, in which reference TRBV5-6 and TRBJ2-3 provide the parts outside the CDR3, is DAGVTQSPTHLIKTRGQQVTLRCSPKSGHDTVSWYQQALGQGPQFIFQYYEEEERQRGNFPDRFSGHQFPNYSSELNVNALLLGDSALYLCASSFQEVFSGDTDTQYFGPGTRLTVL.

This sequence joins TRBV2 and TRBJ1-6; D is unclear. In germline, CDR1 is SNHLY, CDR2 FYNNEI. CDR3 length equals 12 residues. The V gene lost 6 bases and the J gene lost 5 bases, with 5 bases spanning the gap. CDR3 bases: TGTGCCAGCAGCAGCCATAATTCACCCCTCCACTTT. Amino acid sequence: CASSSHNSPLHF.

This clonotype was observed a single time. The V and J genes are TRBV5-4 and TRBJ2-5; D remains unclear. Germline values: CDR1 SGHNT, CDR2 YYREEE (reference sequence). The CDR3 runs 14 residues. With 3 bases removed from V and 5 bases from J, the gap between germline ends came to 14 bases. CDR3: CASSSESLGETQYF. In DNA, the CDR3 is TGTGCCAGCAGCTCCGAGTCCTTGGGGGAGACCCAGTACTTC.

This chain connects TRBV19 to TRBJ1-2, with D tentatively TRBD1 (5 bases). The CDR3 covers 12 residues. The germline CDR1 and CDR2 sequences are LNHDA and SQIVND (reference sequence). V was clipped by 6 bases and J by 4 bases, with 9 bases between them. CDR3: CASRQALYGYTF. Here the CDR3 DNA reads TGTGCCAGTAGACAGGCACTCTATGGCTACACCTTC.

The CDR3 DNA follows: TGCAGTGCTAGTAGCGGGGGGGAGGTTAAAACCTACAATGAGCAGTTCTTC. It is translated as CSASSGGEVKTYNEQFF. The chain uses TRBV20-1 and TRBJ2-1; 11 bases map to TRBD2. V gave up 3 bases and J gave up 2 bases; unmatched junction bases: 9. The CDR3 spans 17 residues. The germline V gene encodes CDR1 DFQATT and CDR2 SNEGSKA (reference sequence).

This clonotype came up once. V is TRBV7-8 and J is TRBJ1-4; D possibly corresponds to TRBD1 (5 bases). The CDR3 length is 16 residues. Trimming pared 1 base from V and 11 bases from J, leaving 20 bases between. CDR1 is SGHVS and CDR2 is FQNEAQ in the germline V gene. CDR3 protein: CASSLESGRLMTKLFF. CDR3 sequence (DNA): TGTGCCAGCAGCTTAGAGTCGGGACGCTTAATGACCAAACTGTTTTTT.

The chain carries TRBV7-6 and TRBJ2-3; 7 positions match TRBD2. The J segment lost 2 bases and the V segment lost 7 bases, leaving 9 bases of the junction unmatched. This CDR3 is 15 amino acids long. Per the germline V gene, CDR1 is SGHVS and CDR2 is FNYEAQ. The chain's CDR3 is CASTPERGFTDTQYF. CDR3 DNA: TGTGCCAGCACCCCAGAGCGGGGATTCACAGATACGCAGTATTTT.

The DNA for the CDR3 is TGTGCCAGCAGCTCCCAGGGTGGACCCGACACCGGGGAGCTGTTTTTT. Its translation: CASSSQGGPDTGELFF. This sequence joins TRBV7-3 and TRBJ2-2; possibly TRBD1 for D (5 bases). Germline-derived CDR1 and CDR2 are SGHTA and FQGTGA. This CDR3 has 16 residues. Trimming took off 4 bases at V and 3 bases at J, with 15 bases between the two ends.